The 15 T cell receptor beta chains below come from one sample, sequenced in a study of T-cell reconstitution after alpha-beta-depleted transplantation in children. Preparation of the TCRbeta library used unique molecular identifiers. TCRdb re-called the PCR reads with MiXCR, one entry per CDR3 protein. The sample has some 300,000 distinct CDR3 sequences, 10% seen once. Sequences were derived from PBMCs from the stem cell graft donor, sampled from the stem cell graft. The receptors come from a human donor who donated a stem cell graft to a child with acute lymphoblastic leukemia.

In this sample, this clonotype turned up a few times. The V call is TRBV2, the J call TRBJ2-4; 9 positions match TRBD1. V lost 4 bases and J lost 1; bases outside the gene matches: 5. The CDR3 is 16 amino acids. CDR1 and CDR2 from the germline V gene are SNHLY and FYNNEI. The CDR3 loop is CASSVGTGWAKNIQYF. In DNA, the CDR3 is TGTGCCAGCAGTGTTGGGACAGGGTGGGCCAAAAACATTCAGTACTTC.

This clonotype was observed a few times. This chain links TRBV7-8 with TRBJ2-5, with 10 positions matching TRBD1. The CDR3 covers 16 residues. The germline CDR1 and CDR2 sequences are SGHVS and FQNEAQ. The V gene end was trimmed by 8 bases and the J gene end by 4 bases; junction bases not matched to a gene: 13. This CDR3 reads CASCRLGQGMRETQYF. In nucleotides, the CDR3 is TGTGCCAGCTGCCGACTGGGACAGGGGATGAGAGAGACCCAGTACTTC.

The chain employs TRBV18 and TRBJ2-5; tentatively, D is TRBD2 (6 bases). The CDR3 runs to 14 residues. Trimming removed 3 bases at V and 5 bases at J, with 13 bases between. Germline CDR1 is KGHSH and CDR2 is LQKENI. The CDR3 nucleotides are TGTGCCAGCTCACCGGGACTCATTGGGGAGACCCAGTACTTC. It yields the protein CASSPGLIGETQYF.

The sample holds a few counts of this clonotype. CDR3 DNA sequence: TGTGCCAGCAGCACCCAGGGTTTTGTTGAAGGCTACACCTTC. Translating gives CASSTQGFVEGYTF. The chain links TRBV7-2 to TRBJ1-2; D possibly corresponds to TRBD1 (5 bases). The length of the CDR3 is 14 residues. The germline V and J ends were trimmed by 5 bases and 8 bases, with 18 bases remaining between them. Germline V lookup: CDR1 SGHTA, CDR2 FQGNSA.

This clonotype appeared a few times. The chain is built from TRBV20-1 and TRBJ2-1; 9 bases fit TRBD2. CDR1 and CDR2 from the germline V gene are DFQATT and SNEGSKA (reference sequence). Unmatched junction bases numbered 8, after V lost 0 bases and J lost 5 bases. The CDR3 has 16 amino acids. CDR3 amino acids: CSARDPGIAGDNEQFF. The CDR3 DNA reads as TGCAGTGCTAGAGATCCCGGAATAGCGGGAGACAATGAGCAGTTCTTC.

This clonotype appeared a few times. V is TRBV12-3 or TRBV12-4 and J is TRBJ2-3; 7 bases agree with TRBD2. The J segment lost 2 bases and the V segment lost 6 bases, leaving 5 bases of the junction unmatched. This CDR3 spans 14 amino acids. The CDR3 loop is CASRRTRNTDTQYF. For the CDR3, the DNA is TGTGCCAGCAGACGGACTAGGAACACAGATACGCAGTATTTT.

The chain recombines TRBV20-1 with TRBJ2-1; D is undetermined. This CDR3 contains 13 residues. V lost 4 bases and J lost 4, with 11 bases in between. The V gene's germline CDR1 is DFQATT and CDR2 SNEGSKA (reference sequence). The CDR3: CSANPSQYNEQFF. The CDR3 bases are TGCAGTGCTAACCCGTCACAATACAATGAGCAGTTCTTC.

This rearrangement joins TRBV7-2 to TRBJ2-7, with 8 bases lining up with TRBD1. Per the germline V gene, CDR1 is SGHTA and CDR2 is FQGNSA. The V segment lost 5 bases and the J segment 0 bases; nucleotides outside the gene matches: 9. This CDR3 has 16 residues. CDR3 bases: TGTGCCAGCAGCCCCACCTCCGGGACAGGCTCCTACGAGCAGTACTTC. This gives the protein CASSPTSGTGSYEQYF. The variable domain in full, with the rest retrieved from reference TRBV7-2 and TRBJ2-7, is GAGVSQSPSNKVTEKGKDVELRCDPISGHTALYWYRQSLGQGLEFLIYFQGNSAPDKSGLPSDRFSAERTGGSVSTLTIQRTQQEDSAVYLCASSPTSGTGSYEQYFGPGTRLTVT.

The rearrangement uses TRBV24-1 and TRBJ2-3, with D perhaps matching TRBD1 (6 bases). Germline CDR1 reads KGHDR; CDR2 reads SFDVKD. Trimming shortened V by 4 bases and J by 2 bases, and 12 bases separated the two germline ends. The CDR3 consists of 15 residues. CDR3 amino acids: CATSEPRDNTDTQYF. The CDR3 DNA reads TGTGCCACCAGTGAGCCCCGGGACAACACAGATACGCAGTATTTT.

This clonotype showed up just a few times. The CDR3 region is CASSSSRGSYGYTF. CDR3 coding DNA: TGTGCCAGCAGCTCGTCCAGGGGCTCCTATGGCTACACCTTC. V is TRBV7-2 and J is TRBJ1-2; D is possibly TRBD1 (6 bases). CDR3 length: 14 amino acids. Germline V gene lookup returns CDR1 SGHTA and CDR2 FQGNSA. V lost 4 bases to trimming and J lost 4 bases, with 13 bases between them.

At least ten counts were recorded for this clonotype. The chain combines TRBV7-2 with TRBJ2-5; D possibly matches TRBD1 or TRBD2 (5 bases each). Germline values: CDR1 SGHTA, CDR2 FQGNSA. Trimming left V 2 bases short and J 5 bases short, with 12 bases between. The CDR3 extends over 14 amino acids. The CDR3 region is CASSLMGVGETQYF. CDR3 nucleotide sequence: TGTGCCAGCAGCTTAATGGGGGTAGGGGAGACCCAGTACTTC.

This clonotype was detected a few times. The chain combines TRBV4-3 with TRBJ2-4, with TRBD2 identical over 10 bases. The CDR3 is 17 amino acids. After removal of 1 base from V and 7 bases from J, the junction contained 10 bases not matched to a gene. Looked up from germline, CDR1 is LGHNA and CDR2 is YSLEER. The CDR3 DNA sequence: TGCGCCAGCAGCCAAGCCCTAGCGGGAGTATCAGGGAACATTCAGTACTTC. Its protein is CASSQALAGVSGNIQYF.

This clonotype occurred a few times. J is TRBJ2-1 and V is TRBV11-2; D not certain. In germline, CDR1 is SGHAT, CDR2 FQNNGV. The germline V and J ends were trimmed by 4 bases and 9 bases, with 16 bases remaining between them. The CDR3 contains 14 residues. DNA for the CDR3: TGTGCCAGCAGCTCCTTTAGTGACAAAATTGAGCAGTTCTTC. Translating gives CASSSFSDKIEQFF.

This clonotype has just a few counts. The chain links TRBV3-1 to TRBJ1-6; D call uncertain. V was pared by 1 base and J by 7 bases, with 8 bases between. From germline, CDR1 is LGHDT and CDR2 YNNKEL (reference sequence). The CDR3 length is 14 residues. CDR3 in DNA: TGTGCCAGCAGCCAAGGACGGCAAAATTCACCCCTCCACTTT. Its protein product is CASSQGRQNSPLHF.

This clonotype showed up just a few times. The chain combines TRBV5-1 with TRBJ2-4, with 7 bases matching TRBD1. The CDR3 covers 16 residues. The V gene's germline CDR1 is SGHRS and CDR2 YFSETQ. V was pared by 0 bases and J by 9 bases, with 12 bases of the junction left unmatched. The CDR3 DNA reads TGCGCCAGCAGCTTGGGACAGGGAATTGTGGAAACCATTCAGTACTTC. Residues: CASSLGQGIVETIQYF.